The 8 T cell receptor beta chains presented below share a single source sample, sequenced in a study of T cell responses to AZD1222 COVID-19 vaccine (dated by TCRdb to about 2021). According to the study, the label for this sample's time point signals: about 28 days (+/-7) after the second vaccine dose. Receptor amplification or capture employed the immunoSEQ multiplex PCR assay. This is the immuneACCESS table as TCRdb keeps it, with only in-frame sequences that have V and J called. A part of the clones is gone; compared with another copy, unresolved V genes explain less than half, and the rest is unexplained. The sample records about 140,000 clones, 92% of which are singletons. The ten largest clones represent around 3.5% of the sample. The sequenced sample was peripheral blood, obtained 28 days after the second AZD1222 dose. Receptors originate from an adult who received the AZD1222 COVID-19 vaccine.

This clone was detected only once. The chain links TRBV28 to TRBJ2-7, with a tentative D call TRBD1 (6 bases). V lost 5 bases and J 4 bases, leaving 9 bases between the germline ends. Germline V CDR1 and CDR2: MDHEN, SYDVKM. The CDR3 is 12 amino acids. The chain's CDR3 is CASSPGVYEQYF. The CDR3 DNA reads TGTGCCAGCAGTCCAGGGGTTTACGAGCAGTACTTC.

The chain links TRBV27 to TRBJ2-3, with unresolved D. Per germline, CDR1 MNHEY and CDR2 SMNVEV (reference sequence). The CDR3 runs 16 residues. Deletions cut 2 bases from V and 4 bases from J, with 16 bases between. The CDR3 is CASSLRLNPGADTQYF. Here the CDR3 DNA reads TGTGCCAGCAGTTTACGGCTCAACCCTGGGGCAGATACGCAGTATTTT.

V is TRBV6-1 and J is TRBJ2-7; D gene uncertain. From germline, CDR1 is MNHNS and CDR2 SASEGT. CDR3 length: 16 residues. Trimming removed 3 bases at V and 2 bases at J, with 17 bases between. The CDR3 sequence: CASSDLVLKTAYEQYF. The CDR3 nucleotides read TGTGCCAGCAGTGATCTGGTTCTTAAAACAGCCTACGAGCAGTACTTC.

This chain joins TRBV5-1 and TRBJ2-2, with D uncertain. The length of the CDR3 is 14 residues. CDR1 and CDR2 from the germline V gene are SGHRS and YFSETQ. V gave up 4 bases and J gave up 5 bases, with 12 bases separating them. CDR3 sequence: CASSTPDRTGELFF. CDR3 coding DNA: TGCGCCAGCAGCACCCCGGACCGGACCGGGGAGCTGTTTTTT.

This clone was found a few times. The chain joins TRBV29-1 to TRBJ1-5; D is perhaps TRBD1 (5 bases). The germline V gene has CDR1 SQVTM and CDR2 ANQGSEA. The V gene lost 4 bases and the J gene lost 1 base, with 14 bases spanning the gap. This CDR3 spans 15 amino acids. The CDR3 reads CSVASMGDSNQPQHF. The CDR3 bases are TGCAGCGTTGCCTCAATGGGGGACAGCAATCAGCCCCAGCATTTT.

The rearrangement joins TRBV28 to TRBJ1-3, with D possibly being TRBD1 (5 bases). This CDR3 is built from 14 residues. Germline V gene lookup returns CDR1 MDHEN and CDR2 SYDVKM. V lost 5 bases and J lost 2, with 10 bases in between. The chain's CDR3 is CASSVGGTGNTIYF. The CDR3, as DNA: TGTGCCAGCAGTGTCGGGGGAACTGGAAACACCATATATTTT.

This clone was seen a single time. The chain carries TRBV5-5 and TRBJ1-2, with 7 bases fitting TRBD1. Unmatched junction bases numbered 9, after V lost 0 bases and J lost 7 bases. Germline assignment: CDR1 SGHKS and CDR2 YYEKEE (reference sequence). The CDR3 consists of 15 residues. The CDR3 DNA sequence: TGTGCCAGCAGCTTGGTATGGGAGGGGGCAGGTGGCTACACCTTC. Protein sequence: CASSLVWEGAGGYTF.

The rearrangement links TRBV15 to TRBJ2-1, with D tentatively TRBD2 (6 bases). The germline CDR1 and CDR2 sequences are LNHNV and YYDKDF (reference sequence). The germline V and J ends were trimmed by 6 bases and 4 bases, with 7 bases remaining between them. CDR3 length: 12 residues. The CDR3 region is CATRGGYNEQFF. CDR3 coding DNA: TGTGCCACCAGGGGGGGATACAATGAGCAGTTCTTC.